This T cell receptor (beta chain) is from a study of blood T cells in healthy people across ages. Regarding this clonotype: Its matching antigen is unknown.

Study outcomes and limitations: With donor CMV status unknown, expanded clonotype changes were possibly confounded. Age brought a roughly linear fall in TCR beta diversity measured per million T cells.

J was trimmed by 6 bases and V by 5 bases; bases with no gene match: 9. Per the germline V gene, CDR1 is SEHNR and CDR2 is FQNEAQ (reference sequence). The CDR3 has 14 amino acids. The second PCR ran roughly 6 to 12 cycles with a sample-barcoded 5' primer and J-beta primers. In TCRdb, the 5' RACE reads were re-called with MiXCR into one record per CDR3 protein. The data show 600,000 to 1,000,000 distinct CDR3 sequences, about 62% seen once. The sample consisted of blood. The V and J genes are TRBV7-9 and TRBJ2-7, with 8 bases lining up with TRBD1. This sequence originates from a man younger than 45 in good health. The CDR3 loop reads CASSRGTGSGEQYF. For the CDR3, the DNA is TGTGCCAGCAGCAGAGGGACAGGCTCTGGCGAGCAGTACTTC.